This T cell receptor (beta chain) was captured by sequencing in a study of blood T cell repertoires in COVID-19. Per germline, CDR1 SGHAT and CDR2 FQNNGV. This CDR3 is built from 13 residues. J was trimmed by 3 bases and V by 7 bases; bases with no gene match: 6. Measured with immunoSEQ multiplex PCR; TCRdb has only the in-frame clones, and not every one. The table lists tens of thousands of clones, roughly 92% of them singletons. The chain is built from TRBV11-2 and TRBJ2-7, with 7 bases matching TRBD2. The TCR was taken from a human donor in a cohort sampled during active COVID-19. Source material: peripheral blood. CDR3 sequence: CASTPAGVYEQYF. CDR3 nucleotide sequence: TGTGCCAGCACCCCGGCGGGGGTCTACGAGCAGTACTTC.